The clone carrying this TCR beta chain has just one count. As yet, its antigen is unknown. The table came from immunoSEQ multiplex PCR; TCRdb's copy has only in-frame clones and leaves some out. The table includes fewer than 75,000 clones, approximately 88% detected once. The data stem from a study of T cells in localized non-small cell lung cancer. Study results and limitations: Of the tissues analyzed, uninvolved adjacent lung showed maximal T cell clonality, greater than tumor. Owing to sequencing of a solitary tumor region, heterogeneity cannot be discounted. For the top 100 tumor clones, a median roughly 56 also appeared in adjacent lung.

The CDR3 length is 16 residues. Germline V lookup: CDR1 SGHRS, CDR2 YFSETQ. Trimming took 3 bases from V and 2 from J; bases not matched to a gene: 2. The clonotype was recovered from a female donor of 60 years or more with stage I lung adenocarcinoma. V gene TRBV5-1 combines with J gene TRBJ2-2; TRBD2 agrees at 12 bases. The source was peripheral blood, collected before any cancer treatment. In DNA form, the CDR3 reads TGCGCCAGCAGCTCGGGACTAGCGGGCAACACCGGGGAGCTGTTTTTT. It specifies CASSSGLAGNTGELFF.